These 19 T cell receptor beta chains came from one sample sequenced in a study of blood T cell repertoires in COVID-19. Clones were sequenced by immunoSEQ multiplex PCR, and TCRdb holds only the in-frame ones, with some missing. The sample includes 150,000 to 200,000 clones, approximately 92% seen only once; the top ten take roughly 4.4%. The sequenced sample was peripheral blood. Receptors were obtained from a woman aged 50 to 65 with acute or convalescent COVID-19.

The rearrangement joins TRBV7-8 to TRBJ1-5; 8 bases align to TRBD1. This CDR3 has 16 residues. Germline V gene lookup returns CDR1 SGHVS and CDR2 FQNEAQ. With 3 bases clipped from V and 4 bases from J, the junction kept 8 bases outside the gene matches. The CDR3 sequence is CASSLLLGQGNQPQHF. The CDR3 region has the DNA TGTGCCAGCAGCTTGCTCCTCGGACAGGGTAATCAGCCCCAGCATTTT.

The chain carries TRBV19 and TRBJ1-4; weak D call: TRBD1 (6 bases). There are 14 residues in the CDR3. The germline V gene has CDR1 LNHDA and CDR2 SQIVND (reference sequence). V lost 5 bases to trimming and J lost 5 bases, with 12 bases between them. CDR3 loop: CASSPTGSNEKLFF. The CDR3 coding sequence is TGTGCCAGTAGTCCGACAGGCTCAAATGAAAAACTGTTTTTT.

This rearrangement joins TRBV28 to TRBJ1-2; 9 bases align to TRBD1. The CDR3 covers 15 residues. With V trimmed by 7 bases and J by 5 bases, 11 bases remained unmatched. Germline V gives CDR1 MDHEN, CDR2 SYDVKM. The CDR3 DNA reads TGTGCCAGCACCCCGGGACAGGGACAGATATATGGCTACACCTTC. Residues: CASTPGQGQIYGYTF.

The chain carries TRBV27 and TRBJ1-2, with 7 bases matching TRBD1. The CDR3 spans 15 residues. The V gene's germline CDR1 is MNHEY and CDR2 SMNVEV (reference sequence). V was clipped by 5 bases and J by 4 bases; unmatched bases: 10. Here the CDR3 DNA reads TGTGCCAGCAGTCCATTCGGACAGGCGGGCTATGGCTACACCTTC. Protein sequence: CASSPFGQAGYGYTF.

The chain recombines TRBV7-9 with TRBJ2-1, with D possibly being TRBD1 (6 bases). V was trimmed by 8 bases and J by 12 bases, leaving 26 bases between them. Per germline, CDR1 SEHNR and CDR2 FQNEAQ (reference sequence). The CDR3 has 15 amino acids. This CDR3 reads CASEAIGQNGIVQFF. DNA for the CDR3: TGTGCCAGCGAGGCAATAGGACAGAATGGGATCGTGCAGTTCTTC.

This chain uses TRBV10-3 with TRBJ1-1, with 7 positions matching TRBD1. The germline V gene encodes CDR1 ENHRY and CDR2 SYGVKD. The V segment lost 7 bases and the J segment 1 base; nucleotides outside the gene matches: 3. This CDR3 is 13 amino acids long. The CDR3 nucleotides are TGTGCCATCACCGGGACAGAGAACACTGAAGCTTTCTTT. Its protein product is CAITGTENTEAFF.

The V call is TRBV13, the J call TRBJ2-3; the match to TRBD1 covers 10 bases. The CDR3 extends over 16 amino acids. V lost 5 bases, J lost 2 bases, and 7 bases stayed unmatched. The germline V gene has CDR1 PRHDT and CDR2 FYEKMQ (reference sequence). CDR3 in amino acids: CASSPTGTGVTDTQYF. In DNA, the CDR3 is TGTGCCAGCAGCCCAACCGGGACAGGGGTCACAGATACGCAGTATTTT.

The rearrangement joins TRBV10-3 to TRBJ2-5, with 8 nucleotides matching TRBD1. Trimming took 0 bases from V and 4 from J; bases not matched to a gene: 1. Looked up from germline, CDR1 is ENHRY and CDR2 is SYGVKD. CDR3 length: 14 residues. The CDR3 region is CAISESDRGETQYF. In nucleotides, the CDR3 is TGTGCCATCAGTGAGTCCGACAGGGGAGAGACCCAGTACTTC.

A single count supports this clone. The chain links TRBV5-1 to TRBJ2-7, with D maybe TRBD2 (5 bases). There are 15 residues in the CDR3. The germline V gene has CDR1 SGHRS and CDR2 YFSETQ. The V end lost 0 bases, the J end lost 5 bases, and 15 bases lay between the germline ends. Here the CDR3 reads CASSLESEGLDEQYF. The CDR3 DNA is TGCGCCAGCAGCTTGGAATCCGAGGGTCTGGACGAGCAGTACTTC.

V and J are TRBV7-8 and TRBJ1-2; TRBD1 aligns across 8 bases. J gave up 0 bases and V 5 bases, and 8 bases lay outside the gene matches. The CDR3 length is 16 residues. Per the germline V gene, CDR1 is SGHVS and CDR2 is FQNEAQ. CDR3 residues: CASSKDGQGSNYGYTF. CDR3 nucleotides: TGTGCCAGCAGCAAAGATGGACAGGGATCTAACTATGGCTACACCTTC.

The CDR3: CASSQTGVQLFF. DNA of the CDR3: TGTGCCAGCAGTCAGACAGGGGTCCAACTGTTTTTT. The chain employs TRBV28 and TRBJ1-4; TRBD1 matches 8 bases. The germline V gene encodes CDR1 MDHEN and CDR2 SYDVKM. The CDR3 is 12 amino acids. The V segment lost 5 bases and the J segment 12 bases; nucleotides outside the gene matches: 5. The variable domain in full, completed from reference TRBV28 and TRBJ1-4, reads DVKVTQSSRYLVKRTGEKVFLECVQDMDHENMFWYRQDPGLGLRLIYFSYDVKMKEKGDIPEGYSVSREKKERFSLILESASTNQTSMYLCASSQTGVQLFFGSGTQLSVL.

About this clone: Other nucleotide sequences in the sample specify the same CDR3. The chain employs TRBV27 and TRBJ2-7; 7 positions match TRBD2. Germline lookup yields CDR1 MNHEY and CDR2 SMNVEV (reference sequence). There are 15 residues in the CDR3. With 0 bases clipped from V and 1 base from J, the junction kept 3 bases outside the gene matches. The CDR3 sequence: CASSLSGEGSYEQYF. Here the CDR3 DNA reads TGTGCCAGCAGTTTATCGGGGGAGGGGTCCTACGAGCAGTACTTC.

J is TRBJ1-2 and V is TRBV7-2; 7 bases are a match to TRBD1. V was pared by 6 bases and J by 0 bases, with 13 bases of the junction left unmatched. CDR3 size: 17 residues. In germline, CDR1 is SGHTA, CDR2 FQGNSA. The CDR3 DNA follows: TGTGCCAGCAGACAGAAGACAGGGTTTAGTCCTAACTATGGCTACACCTTC. Encoded protein: CASRQKTGFSPNYGYTF.

The J gene is TRBJ1-6, the V gene TRBV7-9, with a possible D match to TRBD1 (6 bases). The CDR3 runs to 14 residues. Trimming removed 5 bases from V and 7 bases from J, with 12 bases in between. Germline CDR1 reads SEHNR; CDR2 reads FQNEAQ (reference sequence). In nucleotides, the CDR3 is TGTGCCAGCAGCCAGGACAGATCCAATTCACCCCTCCACTTT. Its protein product is CASSQDRSNSPLHF.

This clone occurred once. The rearrangement links TRBV27 to TRBJ1-4; no clear D gene. V was clipped by 5 bases and J by 8 bases, with 12 bases between them. The CDR3 loop spans 13 amino acids. Germline CDR1 reads MNHEY; CDR2 reads SMNVEV (reference sequence). CDR3 nucleotide sequence: TGTGCCAGCAGTCTTAGAGGTGGGGAAAAACTGTTTTTT. Translated, it gives CASSLRGGEKLFF.

V and J are TRBV28 and TRBJ2-7; TRBD2 matches 7 bases. The CDR3 covers 18 residues. After removal of 2 bases from V and 0 bases from J, the junction contained 13 bases not matched to a gene. Germline-derived CDR1 and CDR2 are MDHEN and SYDVKM. The CDR3 region is CASSLDLGNGRTSYEQYF. CDR3 nucleotides: TGTGCCAGCAGTTTAGATCTTGGTAACGGGAGGACCTCCTACGAGCAGTACTTC.

The chain joins TRBV18 to TRBJ2-7; D not certain. Germline-derived CDR1 and CDR2 are KGHSH and LQKENI. The germline V and J ends were trimmed by 10 bases and 0 bases, with 13 bases remaining between them. The CDR3 is made up of 13 amino acids. Here the CDR3 reads CATHGESSYEQYF. CDR3 coding DNA: TGTGCCACCCACGGTGAGAGCTCCTACGAGCAGTACTTC.

V is TRBV6-6 and J is TRBJ2-3; D uncertain. Trimming took off 6 bases at V and 7 bases at J, with 8 bases between the two ends. The CDR3 is 11 residues long. The germline V gene encodes CDR1 MNHNY and CDR2 SVGAGI (reference sequence). DNA for the CDR3: TGTGCCAGCAGGATCGAGTATACGCAGTATTTT. Amino acids: CASRIEYTQYF.

This chain uses TRBV3-1 (or the pseudogene TRBV3-2) with TRBJ1-3; D unresolved. In germline, CDR1 is LGHDT, CDR2 YNNKEL (reference sequence). The CDR3 covers 14 residues. Trimming pared 4 bases from V and 0 bases from J, leaving 7 bases between. For the CDR3, the DNA is TGTGCCAGCAGCCCGGCGGCCTCTGGAAACACCATATATTTT. It yields the protein CASSPAASGNTIYF.